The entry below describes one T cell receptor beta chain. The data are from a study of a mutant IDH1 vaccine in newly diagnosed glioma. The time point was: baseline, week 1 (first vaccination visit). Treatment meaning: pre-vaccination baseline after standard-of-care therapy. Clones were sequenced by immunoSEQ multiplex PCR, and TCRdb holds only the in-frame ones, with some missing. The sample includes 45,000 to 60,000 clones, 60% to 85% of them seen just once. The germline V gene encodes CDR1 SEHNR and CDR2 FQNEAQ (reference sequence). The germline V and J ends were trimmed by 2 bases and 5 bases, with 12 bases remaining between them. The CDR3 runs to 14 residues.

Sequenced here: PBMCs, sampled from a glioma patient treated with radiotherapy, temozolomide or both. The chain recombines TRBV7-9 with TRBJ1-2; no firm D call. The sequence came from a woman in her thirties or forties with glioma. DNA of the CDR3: TGTGCCAGCAGCTTACAAGGTGGGCCGTATGGCTACACCTTC. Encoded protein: CASSLQGGPYGYTF.